This T cell receptor beta chain was profiled in a study of T-cell reconstitution after alpha-beta-depleted transplantation in children. Findings and limits, study-wide: The high TCRbeta diversity at day 60 in some patients came from surviving recipient T cells and thymic progenitors. When one year had passed after transplant, most T-cell counts and diversity came from newly produced T cells. At around two months after transplant, the alpha-beta T cells were reportedly derived from several hundred expanded clones that came from non-depleted graft cells.

This CDR3 has 14 residues. The junction had 0 bases not matched to a gene; V was cut back by 4 bases and J by 1 base. Germline V lookup: CDR1 SQVTM, CDR2 ANQGSEA. It was with unique molecular identifiers that the TCRbeta library was prepared. In TCRdb, the PCR reads were re-called with MiXCR into one record per CDR3 protein. The sample records nearly 20,000 distinct CDR3 sequences, 13% being singletons. The sample holds many counts of this clonotype. The antigen is unknown. This rearrangement joins TRBV29-1 to TRBJ2-5; 13 nucleotides align to TRBD2. The sample here was PBMCs, mostly from graft donor cells, taken 60 days after TCRalphabeta/CD19-depleted stem cell transplant. This TCR came from a female patient aged 2 to 10 who had a stem cell transplant for congenital amegakaryocytic thrombocytopenia, so the T cells may come from the graft donor. CDR3 protein: CSVGLAGGQETQYF. CDR3 bases: TGCAGCGTTGGACTAGCGGGGGGCCAAGAGACCCAGTACTTC.